The 2 T cell receptor beta chains presented below share a single source sample, sequenced in a study of T cells in Graves' hyperthyroidism and ophthalmopathy. TCR beta CDR3 regions were amplified from RNA transcripts. First-round RT-PCR targeting the TCR CDR3 was performed with the HTBI primer set. TCRdb redid the calling of the multiplex PCR reads with MiXCR, one entry per CDR3 protein. The sample has around 400,000 distinct CDR3 sequences, 15% to 18% seen once. The sequencing sample was made of blood. All receptors derive from a woman between 18 and 29 years old with Graves' hyperthyroidism that later progressed to Graves' ophthalmopathy.

This clonotype was recorded many times. The V gene is TRBV7-2, the J gene TRBJ2-2, with 12 bases lining up with TRBD2. CDR1 is SGHTA and CDR2 is FQGNSA in the germline V gene. V trimming: 4 bases; J trimming: 7 bases; junction bases outside the gene matches: 7. This CDR3 comprises 16 residues. The CDR3 DNA is TGTGCCAGCAGCTCAAGACTAGCGGGAGCGAACGGGGAGCTGTTTTTT. This sequence encodes CASSSRLAGANGELFF.

Only a few counts were recorded for this clonotype. The rearrangement uses TRBV7-8 and TRBJ1-5; no clear D gene. With 1 base removed from V and 3 bases from J, the gap between germline ends came to 13 bases. Germline V gene lookup returns CDR1 SGHVS and CDR2 FQNEAQ. The CDR3 length is 16 residues. The CDR3 reads CASSLGPGQINQPQHF. CDR3 DNA: TGTGCCAGCAGCTTAGGTCCTGGGCAGATCAATCAGCCCCAGCATTTT.